This T cell receptor (beta chain) was identified in a study of T cells expressing NK-cell markers. Study information: Sorted CD3+CD56+NKG2C+, CD3+CD56+NKG2C- and CD3+CD56-NKG2C+ T cells supplied TCR beta repertoires.

Germline values: CDR1 LNHDA, CDR2 SQIVND (reference sequence). This CDR3 spans 14 amino acids. Study results and limitations: Researchers report these clonotypes also headed the CD3+CD56-NKG2C+ fraction in several donors.

Production of TCR beta cDNA relied on 5'RACE template switching with UMIs. After re-calling the 5' RACE reads, TCRdb lists one entry per CDR3 protein, DNA absent. In all, the sample yields 350,000 to 500,000 distinct CDR3 sequences. Concerning this clonotype itself: What it binds is not known.

The V gene is TRBV19, the J gene TRBJ1-1; lacking DNA, the TRBD1 call made by TCRdb goes unchecked. The specimen was blood T cells: a sorted CD56 or NKG2C T cell subset, CD4+ or CD8+ T cells, or bulk PBMC T cells (not recorded which). The receptor's source is a woman between 18 and 75 years old in good health. CDR3 loop: CASSVTGSNTEAFF.